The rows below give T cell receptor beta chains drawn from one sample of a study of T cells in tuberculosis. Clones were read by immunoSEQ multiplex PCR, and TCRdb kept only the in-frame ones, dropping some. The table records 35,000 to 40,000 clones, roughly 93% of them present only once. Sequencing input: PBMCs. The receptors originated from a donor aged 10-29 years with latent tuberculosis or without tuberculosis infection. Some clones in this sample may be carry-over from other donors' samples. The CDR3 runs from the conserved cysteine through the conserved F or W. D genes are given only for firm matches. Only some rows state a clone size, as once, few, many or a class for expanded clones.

CDR3nt: TGTGCCAGCAGCCGTGGGGGGGGCCTTAATGAGCAGTTCTTC; CDR3aa: CASSRGGGLNEQFF; v_gene: TRBV7-2; d_gene: .; j_gene: TRBJ2-1; abundance: once
CDR3nt: TGCAGTGCGCGGACAGGGGGAGGCTACACCTTC; CDR3aa: CSARTGGGYTF; v_gene: TRBV20-1; d_gene: TRBD1; j_gene: TRBJ1-2; abundance: .
CDR3nt: TGCGCCAGCAGTCCAGGGGGACGGACTGAAGCTTTCTTT; CDR3aa: CASSPGGRTEAFF; v_gene: TRBV10-1; d_gene: TRBD1; j_gene: TRBJ1-1; abundance: .
CDR3nt: TGTGCCAGCAGCTTGCAGGGCCTCTCTGGAAACACCATATATTTT; CDR3aa: CASSLQGLSGNTIYF; v_gene: TRBV7-9; d_gene: .; j_gene: TRBJ1-3; abundance: .
CDR3nt: TGTGCCAGTAGCCGGGACAGCCCCCCTGGGGCCAACGTCCTGACTTTC; CDR3aa: CASSRDSPPGANVLTF; v_gene: TRBV19; d_gene: TRBD1; j_gene: TRBJ2-6; abundance: .
CDR3nt: TGTGCCAGCAGTGAATATAGTGGAGGGGTAAACACTGAAGCTTTCTTT; CDR3aa: CASSEYSGGVNTEAFF; v_gene: TRBV25-1; d_gene: .; j_gene: TRBJ1-1; abundance: .
CDR3nt: TGTGCCAGCAGCTTAAGGACAGGGGGCGGACGGGCCTACATGAACACTGAAGCTTTCTTT; CDR3aa: CASSLRTGGGRAYMNTEAFF; v_gene: TRBV7-3; d_gene: TRBD1; j_gene: TRBJ1-1; abundance: .
CDR3nt: TGTGCCAGTAGTATCCGGGAGGGTAATTCACCCCTCCACTTT; CDR3aa: CASSIREGNSPLHF; v_gene: TRBV19; d_gene: .; j_gene: TRBJ1-6; abundance: .
CDR3nt: TGTGCCAGCAGTGACGGGGGGGGCCAAACAGATACGCAGTATTTT; CDR3aa: CASSDGGGQTDTQYF; v_gene: TRBV6-4; d_gene: .; j_gene: TRBJ2-3; abundance: .
CDR3nt: TGTGCCTGGAGTGCAAGGGACAGGGGGCTCGGTGAAAAACTGTTTTTT; CDR3aa: CAWSARDRGLGEKLFF; v_gene: TRBV30; d_gene: TRBD1; j_gene: TRBJ1-4; abundance: .
CDR3nt: TGTGCCATCCAACTACGAGAGGGCAATCAGCCCCAGCATTTT; CDR3aa: CAIQLREGNQPQHF; v_gene: TRBV27; d_gene: .; j_gene: TRBJ1-5; abundance: .
CDR3nt: TGCGCCAGCAGCCGAGAGGGGGCCGCAGATACGCAGTATTTT; CDR3aa: CASSREGAADTQYF; v_gene: TRBV4-3; d_gene: TRBD1; j_gene: TRBJ2-3; abundance: .
CDR3nt: TGTGCCAGCAGGGGACAGGGGGTGGCTGAAGCTTTCTTT; CDR3aa: CASRGQGVAEAFF; v_gene: TRBV7-2; d_gene: TRBD1; j_gene: TRBJ1-1; abundance: .
CDR3nt: TGTGCCAGTAGTCTAGGCCGACGGAGGAACACTGAAGCTTTCTTT; CDR3aa: CASSLGRRRNTEAFF; v_gene: TRBV19; d_gene: .; j_gene: TRBJ1-1; abundance: .
CDR3nt: TGTGCCAGCAGAACTCAGGGTCTGAACACTGAAGCTTTCTTT; CDR3aa: CASRTQGLNTEAFF; v_gene: TRBV27; d_gene: .; j_gene: TRBJ1-1; abundance: .
CDR3nt: TGCGCCAGCAGCCTAGTCCCGAGCAACACTGAAGCTTTCTTT; CDR3aa: CASSLVPSNTEAFF; v_gene: TRBV5-1; d_gene: .; j_gene: TRBJ1-1; abundance: .
CDR3nt: TGTGCCAGCAGCCCCGGACTAAGGACTGAAGCTTTCTTT; CDR3aa: CASSPGLRTEAFF; v_gene: TRBV11-2; d_gene: .; j_gene: TRBJ1-1; abundance: .
CDR3nt: TGTGCCAGTAGCTTGGCCGGGCAGGGGCCGGGCTATGGCTACACCTTC; CDR3aa: CASSLAGQGPGYGYTF; v_gene: TRBV5-4; d_gene: .; j_gene: TRBJ1-2; abundance: .
CDR3nt: TGTGCCATCAGCTATCCAAAAGACAGAGCTGGAAACACCATATATTTT; CDR3aa: CAISYPKDRAGNTIYF; v_gene: TRBV10-3; d_gene: .; j_gene: TRBJ1-3; abundance: .
CDR3nt: TGTGCCAGCAGCGCCGGAGGCGGAGTCAATCAGCCCCAGCATTTT; CDR3aa: CASSAGGGVNQPQHF; v_gene: TRBV9; d_gene: .; j_gene: TRBJ1-5; abundance: once
CDR3nt: TGTGCCAGCAGCTCCCGGGGAAACACCATATATTTT; CDR3aa: CASSSRGNTIYF; v_gene: TRBV11-2; d_gene: .; j_gene: TRBJ1-3; abundance: .
CDR3nt: TGTGCCATCAGTGAGTCGTTTAAAGGAGGAGCTGGAAACACCATATATTTT; CDR3aa: CAISESFKGGAGNTIYF; v_gene: TRBV10-3; d_gene: .; j_gene: TRBJ1-3; abundance: .
CDR3nt: TGTGCCAGTAGCTTTCGGGACAGGGAGGGGGATACGCAGTATTTT; CDR3aa: CASSFRDREGDTQYF; v_gene: TRBV19; d_gene: TRBD1; j_gene: TRBJ2-3; abundance: .
CDR3nt: TGTGCCAGCAGCTTGCGGGCCGGGGGGAGGGATACGCAGTATTTT; CDR3aa: CASSLRAGGRDTQYF; v_gene: TRBV7-8; d_gene: TRBD2; j_gene: TRBJ2-3; abundance: .
CDR3nt: TGCGCCAGCAGCCAACCTTATGAAAAACTGTTTTTT; CDR3aa: CASSQPYEKLFF; v_gene: TRBV4-1; d_gene: .; j_gene: TRBJ1-4; abundance: .
CDR3nt: TGTGCCAGCACACCACGAGGGCGGGGGGAGGAAGATACGCAGTATTTT; CDR3aa: CASTPRGRGEEDTQYF; v_gene: TRBV9; d_gene: TRBD2; j_gene: TRBJ2-3; abundance: .
CDR3nt: TGTGCCAGCTCACTAGAAACCGGACAGGGCTACTATGGCTACACCTTC; CDR3aa: CASSLETGQGYYGYTF; v_gene: TRBV18; d_gene: TRBD1; j_gene: TRBJ1-2; abundance: .
CDR3nt: TGTGCCAGCAGTTTTGGGACAGGGAGGAATGAGCAGTTCTTC; CDR3aa: CASSFGTGRNEQFF; v_gene: TRBV27; d_gene: TRBD1; j_gene: TRBJ2-1; abundance: .
CDR3nt: TGTGCTAGTGGACCCAGAGGACAGGACTCCTACAATGAGCAGTTCTTC; CDR3aa: CASGPRGQDSYNEQFF; v_gene: TRBV12-5; d_gene: TRBD1; j_gene: TRBJ2-1; abundance: .
CDR3nt: TGCGCCTCCCGGGGGGGATTGAACACTGAAGCTTTCTTT; CDR3aa: CASRGGLNTEAFF; v_gene: TRBV10-1; d_gene: .; j_gene: TRBJ1-1; abundance: .
CDR3nt: TGTGCCAGCAGTGATCCAGGAGAGGGACACTCCTACGAGCAGTACTTC; CDR3aa: CASSDPGEGHSYEQYF; v_gene: TRBV6-1; d_gene: .; j_gene: TRBJ2-7; abundance: .
CDR3nt: TGTGCCAGCAGCCCCGACAGAGCTGGAAACACCATATATTTT; CDR3aa: CASSPDRAGNTIYF; v_gene: TRBV6-6; d_gene: .; j_gene: TRBJ1-3; abundance: .
CDR3nt: TGCGCCAGCAGCCAAGGGGAGGACAGGGTCCCAACAGATACGCAGTATTTT; CDR3aa: CASSQGEDRVPTDTQYF; v_gene: TRBV4-3; d_gene: TRBD1; j_gene: TRBJ2-3; abundance: .
CDR3nt: TGTGCCAGCAGCCGGGGACAGGGGGCAGTGTACGAGCAGTACTTC; CDR3aa: CASSRGQGAVYEQYF; v_gene: TRBV7-9; d_gene: TRBD1; j_gene: TRBJ2-7; abundance: few
CDR3nt: TGTGCCAGTAGTACCGGGACAGGGGGCTACGGCTACACCTTC; CDR3aa: CASSTGTGGYGYTF; v_gene: TRBV19; d_gene: TRBD1; j_gene: TRBJ1-2; abundance: .
CDR3nt: TGTGCCAGCAGCGCCTCCGGGGGGGCCGACACCGGGGAGCTGTTTTTT; CDR3aa: CASSASGGADTGELFF; v_gene: TRBV9; d_gene: TRBD2; j_gene: TRBJ2-2; abundance: .
CDR3nt: TGTGCCAGCAGTCAAGACAGGGCTTGGAGCAATCAGCCCCAGCATTTT; CDR3aa: CASSQDRAWSNQPQHF; v_gene: TRBV27; d_gene: TRBD1; j_gene: TRBJ1-5; abundance: .
CDR3nt: TGTGCCAGCTCACTTGGACAGGGGCAAGGAAACACCATATATTTT; CDR3aa: CASSLGQGQGNTIYF; v_gene: TRBV18; d_gene: TRBD1; j_gene: TRBJ1-3; abundance: .
CDR3nt: TGTGCCAGTTGTCAGGGAAAGGTTGGCAATCAGCCCCAGCATTTT; CDR3aa: CASCQGKVGNQPQHF; v_gene: TRBV19; d_gene: .; j_gene: TRBJ1-5; abundance: .
CDR3nt: TGCGCCAGCAGCAGCGGGGGGGACACAGATACGCAGTATTTT; CDR3aa: CASSSGGDTDTQYF; v_gene: TRBV5-1; d_gene: TRBD2; j_gene: TRBJ2-3; abundance: .
CDR3nt: TGTGCCAGCAGCGCCCCTAGCGGGGGTAGCATCAATGAGCAGTTCTTC; CDR3aa: CASSAPSGGSINEQFF; v_gene: TRBV9; d_gene: TRBD2; j_gene: TRBJ2-1; abundance: .
CDR3nt: TGTGCCAGTAGTGCCCTTCCGGGGTTTAATGAAAAACTGTTTTTT; CDR3aa: CASSALPGFNEKLFF; v_gene: TRBV19; d_gene: .; j_gene: TRBJ1-4; abundance: .
CDR3nt: TGCGCCAGCGCCGGGCCTAGCAGGGGGCTCAATGAGCAGTTCTTC; CDR3aa: CASAGPSRGLNEQFF; v_gene: TRBV10-1; d_gene: TRBD1; j_gene: TRBJ2-1; abundance: .